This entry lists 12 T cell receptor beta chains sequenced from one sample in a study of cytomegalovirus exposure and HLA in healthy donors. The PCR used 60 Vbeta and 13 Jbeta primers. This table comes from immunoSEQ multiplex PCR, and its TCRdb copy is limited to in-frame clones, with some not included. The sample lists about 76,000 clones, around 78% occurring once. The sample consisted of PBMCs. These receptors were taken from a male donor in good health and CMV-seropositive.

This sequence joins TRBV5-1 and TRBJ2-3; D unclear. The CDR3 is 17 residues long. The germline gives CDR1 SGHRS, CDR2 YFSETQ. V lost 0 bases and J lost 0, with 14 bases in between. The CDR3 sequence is CASSLGRTGMSTDTQYF. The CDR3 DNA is TGCGCCAGCAGCTTGGGACGTACGGGTATGAGCACAGATACGCAGTATTTT.

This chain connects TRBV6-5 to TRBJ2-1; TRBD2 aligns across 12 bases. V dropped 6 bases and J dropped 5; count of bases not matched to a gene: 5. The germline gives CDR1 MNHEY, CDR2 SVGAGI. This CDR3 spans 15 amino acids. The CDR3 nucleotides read TGTGCCAGCAGCTCGACTAGCGGGAGTCACAATGAGCAGTTCTTC. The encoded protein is CASSSTSGSHNEQFF.

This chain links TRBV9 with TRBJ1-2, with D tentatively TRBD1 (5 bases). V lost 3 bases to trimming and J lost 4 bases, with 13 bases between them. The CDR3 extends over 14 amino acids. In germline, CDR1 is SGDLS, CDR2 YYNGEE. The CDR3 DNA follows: TGTGCCAGCAGCGGAGGCGACAGTTTCTATGGCTACACCTTC. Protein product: CASSGGDSFYGYTF. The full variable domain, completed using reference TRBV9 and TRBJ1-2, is DSGVTQTPKHLITATGQRVTLRCSPRSGDLSVYWYQQSLDQGLQFLIQYYNGEERAKGNILERFSAQQFPDLHSELNLSSLELGDSALYFCASSGGDSFYGYTFGSGTRLTVV.

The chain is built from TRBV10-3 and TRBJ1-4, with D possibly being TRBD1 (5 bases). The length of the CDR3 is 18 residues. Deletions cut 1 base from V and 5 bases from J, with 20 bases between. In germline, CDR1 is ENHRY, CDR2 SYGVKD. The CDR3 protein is CAISEFGFRGSRNEKLFF. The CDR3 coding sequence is TGTGCCATCAGTGAGTTCGGCTTTCGGGGGTCAAGGAATGAAAAACTGTTTTTT.

In DNA form, the CDR3 reads TGTGCCAGCAGCCCCGGGACTAGCGGGAGAGGGACAGATACGCAGTATTTT. It codes for CASSPGTSGRGTDTQYF. The V and J genes are TRBV5-4 and TRBJ2-3; 14 bases match TRBD2. Trimming at V came to 4 bases and at J to 3 bases, leaving 7 bases not matched to a gene. The CDR3 spans 17 residues. The V gene's germline CDR1 is SGHNT and CDR2 YYREEE (reference sequence).

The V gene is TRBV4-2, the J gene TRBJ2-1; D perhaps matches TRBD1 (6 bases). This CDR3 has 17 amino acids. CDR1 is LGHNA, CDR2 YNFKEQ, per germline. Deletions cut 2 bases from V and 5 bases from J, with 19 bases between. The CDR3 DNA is TGTGCCAGCAGCCAAATCAGAGGGGGACGAGTAAACAATGAGCAGTTCTTC. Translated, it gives CASSQIRGGRVNNEQFF.

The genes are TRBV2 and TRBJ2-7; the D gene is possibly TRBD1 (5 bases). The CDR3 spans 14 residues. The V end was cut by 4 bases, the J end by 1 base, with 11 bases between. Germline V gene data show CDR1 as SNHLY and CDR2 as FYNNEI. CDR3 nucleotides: TGTGCCAGCAGTGTTCAGGGCCCATCCTACGAGCAGTACTTC. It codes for CASSVQGPSYEQYF.

CDR3 sequence: CASSPRTLLYEQYF. The CDR3, as DNA: TGTGCCAGCAGCCCCAGGACTCTCCTTTACGAGCAGTACTTC. The chain links TRBV6-6 to TRBJ2-7; a possible D gene is TRBD2 (5 bases). Deletions cut 6 bases from V and 4 bases from J, with 16 bases between. The CDR3 is 14 residues long. Germline CDR1 and CDR2: MNHNY and SVGAGI (reference sequence).

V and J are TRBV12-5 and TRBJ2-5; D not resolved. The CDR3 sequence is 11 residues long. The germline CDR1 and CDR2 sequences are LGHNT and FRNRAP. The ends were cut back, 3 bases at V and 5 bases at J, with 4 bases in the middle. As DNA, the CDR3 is TGTGCTAGTGGTTTTGAGGAGACCCAGTACTTC. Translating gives CASGFEETQYF.

The CDR3 loop is CASSAGKGTQYF. The DNA of the CDR3 is TGCGCCAGCAGCGCGGGCAAGGGGACCCAGTACTTC. This rearrangement joins TRBV5-1 to TRBJ2-5; D is possibly TRBD2 (5 bases). Trimming shortened V by 4 bases and J by 7 bases, and 11 bases separated the two germline ends. The CDR3 contains 12 residues. CDR1 and CDR2 from the germline V gene are SGHRS and YFSETQ.

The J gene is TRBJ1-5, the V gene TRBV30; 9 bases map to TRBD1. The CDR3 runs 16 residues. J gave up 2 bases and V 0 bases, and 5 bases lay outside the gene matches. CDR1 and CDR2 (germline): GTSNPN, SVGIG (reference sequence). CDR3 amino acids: CAWSVTGGFRNQPQHF. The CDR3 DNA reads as TGTGCCTGGAGTGTAACAGGGGGCTTTCGCAATCAGCCCCAGCATTTT.

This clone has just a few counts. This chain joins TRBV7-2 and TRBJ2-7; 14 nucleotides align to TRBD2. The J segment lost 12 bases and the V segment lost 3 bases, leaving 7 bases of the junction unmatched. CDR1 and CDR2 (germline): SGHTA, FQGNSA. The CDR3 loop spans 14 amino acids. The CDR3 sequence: CASSFEGTSGRGYF. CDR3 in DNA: TGTGCCAGCAGCTTCGAGGGGACTAGCGGGAGAGGGTACTTC.